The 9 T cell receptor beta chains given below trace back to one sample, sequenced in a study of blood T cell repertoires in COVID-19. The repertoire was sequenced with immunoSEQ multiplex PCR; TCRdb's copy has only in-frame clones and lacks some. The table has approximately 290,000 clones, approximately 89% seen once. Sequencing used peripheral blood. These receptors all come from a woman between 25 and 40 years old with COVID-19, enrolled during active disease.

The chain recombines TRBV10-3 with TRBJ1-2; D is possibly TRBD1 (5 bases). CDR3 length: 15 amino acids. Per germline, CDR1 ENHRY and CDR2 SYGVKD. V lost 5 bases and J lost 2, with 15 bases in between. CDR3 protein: CAISNDSTVNYGYTF. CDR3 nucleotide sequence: TGTGCCATCAGTAACGACTCGACAGTCAACTATGGCTACACCTTC.

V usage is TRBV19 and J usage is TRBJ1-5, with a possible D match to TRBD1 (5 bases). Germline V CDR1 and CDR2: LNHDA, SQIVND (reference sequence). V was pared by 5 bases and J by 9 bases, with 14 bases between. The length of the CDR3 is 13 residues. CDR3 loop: CASSQAHGGPQHF. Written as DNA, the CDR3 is TGTGCCAGTAGTCAGGCCCACGGGGGGCCCCAGCATTTT.

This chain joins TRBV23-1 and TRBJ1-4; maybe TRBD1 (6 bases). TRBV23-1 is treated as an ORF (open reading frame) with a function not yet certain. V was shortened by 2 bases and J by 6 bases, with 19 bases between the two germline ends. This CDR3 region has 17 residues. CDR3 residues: CASSQNREGHKDEKLFF. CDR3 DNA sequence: TGCGCCAGCAGTCAAAACAGGGAGGGCCATAAAGATGAAAAACTGTTTTTT.

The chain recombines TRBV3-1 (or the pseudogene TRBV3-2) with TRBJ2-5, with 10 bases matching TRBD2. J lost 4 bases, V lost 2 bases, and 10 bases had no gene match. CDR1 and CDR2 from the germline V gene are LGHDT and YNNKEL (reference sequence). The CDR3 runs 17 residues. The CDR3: CASSQPGLAPRTETQYF. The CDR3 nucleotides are TGTGCCAGCAGCCAACCGGGACTAGCGCCCCGGACAGAGACCCAGTACTTC.

In DNA, the CDR3 is TGTGCCAGCAGCTACCGGGACAGGGGGATGAACACTGAAGCTTTCTTT. Amino acid sequence: CASSYRDRGMNTEAFF. V usage is TRBV5-5 and J usage is TRBJ1-1; 11 bases are shared with TRBD1. Germline V lookup: CDR1 SGHKS, CDR2 YYEKEE (reference sequence). The CDR3 sequence is 16 residues long. Trimming cost V 3 bases and J 0 bases; bases outside gene matches: 4.

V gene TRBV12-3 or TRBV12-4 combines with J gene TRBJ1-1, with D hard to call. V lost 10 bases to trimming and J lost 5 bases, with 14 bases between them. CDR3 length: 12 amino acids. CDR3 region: CATTLGRTEAFF. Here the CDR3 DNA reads TGTGCCACAACGTTGGGGAGGACTGAAGCTTTCTTT.

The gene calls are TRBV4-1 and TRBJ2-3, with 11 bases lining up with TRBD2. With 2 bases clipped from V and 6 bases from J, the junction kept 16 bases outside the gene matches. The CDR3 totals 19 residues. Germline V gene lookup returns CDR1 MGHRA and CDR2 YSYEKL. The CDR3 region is CASSQLPPSGRNTWDTQYF. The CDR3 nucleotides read TGCGCCAGCAGCCAACTACCTCCTAGCGGGAGGAATACATGGGATACGCAGTATTTT.

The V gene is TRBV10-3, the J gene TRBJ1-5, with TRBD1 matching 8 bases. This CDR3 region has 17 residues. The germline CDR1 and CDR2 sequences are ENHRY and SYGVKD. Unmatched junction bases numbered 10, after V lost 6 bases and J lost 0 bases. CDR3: CAIRDTGGEDSNQPQHF. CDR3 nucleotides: TGTGCCATCAGAGATACAGGGGGAGAGGATAGCAATCAGCCCCAGCATTTT.

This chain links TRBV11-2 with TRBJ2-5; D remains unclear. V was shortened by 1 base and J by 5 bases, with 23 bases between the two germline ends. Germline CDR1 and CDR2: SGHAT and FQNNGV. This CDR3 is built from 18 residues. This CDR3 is CASSLVLIGSPTTETQYF. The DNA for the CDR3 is TGTGCCAGCAGCTTAGTTCTCATCGGGTCCCCAACGACGGAGACCCAGTACTTC.